A selection of T cell receptor beta chains follows, all from one sample in a study of blood T cells in healthy people across ages. TCRdb independently ran MiXCR on the 5' RACE reads; one entry per CDR3 protein. The sample lists about 930,000 distinct CDR3 sequences, roughly 29% occurring once. These data were also reused for a study on T cells of mothers and their children.

The sequenced material came from blood. The receptors shown here come from a woman between 40 and 50 years old in good health. Both conserved end residues are part of each CDR3. The order of the fields is V gene, clone size, D gene, CDR3 length, J gene, CDR3 DNA, CDR3 protein. D genes are given only for firm matches. Clone size, where shown, is once, few, many, or a class for clones that have expanded.

TRBV5-1,.,.,16,TRBJ2-5,TGCGCCAGCAGCTTCACCGGGGGCCCGGGGTGGGAGACCCAGTACTTC,CASSFTGGPGWETQYF
TRBV6-5,.,.,16,TRBJ2-2,TGTGCCAGCAGTCCCTACGACAGTTCGAACACCGGGGAGCTGTTTTTT,CASSPYDSSNTGELFF
TRBV7-2,.,.,14,TRBJ1-4,TGTGCCAGCAGCTTAATCCAGGAGAATGAAAAACTGTTTTTT,CASSLIQENEKLFF
TRBV7-2,.,TRBD1,16,TRBJ2-3,TGTGCCAGCAGCCAGCGGGACAGGGAAAGAACAGATACGCAGTATTTT,CASSQRDRERTDTQYF
TRBV7-9,many,TRBD1,17,TRBJ2-5,TGTGCCAGCAGCTCCGGGACAGGGGGCACGCTGGGTGAGACCCAGTACTTC,CASSSGTGGTLGETQYF
TRBV6-6,.,.,11,TRBJ2-7,TGTGCAGAAGCGGAGATCTACGAGCAGTACTTC,CAEAEIYEQYF
TRBV28,.,.,16,TRBJ1-6,TGTGCCAGCAGTTCTGGCCAGAGCTCCTATAATTCACCCCTCCACTTT,CASSSGQSSYNSPLHF
TRBV20-1,few,.,13,TRBJ1-3,TGCAGTGCTAGGGGGGTCTCTGGAAACACCATATATTTT,CSARGVSGNTIYF
TRBV10-3,.,.,14,TRBJ2-1,TGTGCCATCAGTGAATATGGGGAGTACAATGAGCAGTTCTTC,CAISEYGEYNEQFF
TRBV5-6,.,TRBD1,11,TRBJ2-1,TGTGCCAGCAGCCTCCGGGACAGAGAGTTCTTC,CASSLRDREFF
TRBV25-1,few,.,13,TRBJ1-3,TGTGCCAGCAGTGACAGTACTGGAAACACCATATATTTT,CASSDSTGNTIYF
TRBV5-1,few,.,17,TRBJ1-6,TGCGCCAGCAGCTTGGGACACACGAGCTCCTATAATTCACCCCTCCACTTT,CASSLGHTSSYNSPLHF
TRBV6-2/TRBV6-3,few,TRBD1,14,TRBJ1-2,TGTGCCAGCAGGATACAGGGGTTGACGCATGGCTACACCTTC,CASRIQGLTHGYTF
TRBV20-1,many,.,15,TRBJ2-1,TGCAGTGCTAGAGTAACGGGCGGGGTGAGGTATGAGCAGTTCTTC,CSARVTGGVRYEQFF
TRBV12-3/TRBV12-4,.,.,13,TRBJ1-4,TGTGCCAGCAGTTTGAGGGGTAATGAAAAACTGTTTTTT,CASSLRGNEKLFF
TRBV2,few,.,11,TRBJ2-7,TGTGCCAGCAGTGAGTGGTACGAGCAGTACTTC,CASSEWYEQYF
TRBV7-9,.,TRBD1,15,TRBJ1-6,TGTGCCAGCAGCTTGGACAGGGAGGTCGGTGCACCCCTCCACTTT,CASSLDREVGAPLHF
TRBV7-2,many,TRBD1,15,TRBJ1-2,TGTGCCAGCAGCTCCGGGGGACAGGGAAGATATGGCTACACCTTC,CASSSGGQGRYGYTF
TRBV12-3/TRBV12-4,.,.,15,TRBJ2-3,TGTGCCAGCACCCGACAGGTAGTGGGCGCAGATACGGAATATTTT,CASTRQVVGADTEYF
TRBV15,many,.,15,TRBJ2-6,TGTGCCACCAGCAGAGAAGGCTCTGGGGCCAACGTCCTGACTTTC,CATSREGSGANVLTF
TRBV18,.,.,13,TRBJ1-1,TGTGCCAGCTCAGCGGACGAGAACACTGAAGCTTTCTTT,CASSADENTEAFF
TRBV20-1,many,.,13,TRBJ2-3,TGCAGCCCTAGGGAGTCCAGCCCAGATACGCAGTATTTT,CSPRESSPDTQYF
TRBV6-2/TRBV6-3,many,TRBD1,16,TRBJ1-5,TGTGCCAGCAGCCCCCACAGGGGGGGATTGAGTCAGCCCCAGCATTTT,CASSPHRGGLSQPQHF
TRBV7-9,many,.,13,TRBJ2-7,TGTGCCAGCAGCTCGGAGGGGCTTGGCGAGCAGTACTTC,CASSSEGLGEQYF